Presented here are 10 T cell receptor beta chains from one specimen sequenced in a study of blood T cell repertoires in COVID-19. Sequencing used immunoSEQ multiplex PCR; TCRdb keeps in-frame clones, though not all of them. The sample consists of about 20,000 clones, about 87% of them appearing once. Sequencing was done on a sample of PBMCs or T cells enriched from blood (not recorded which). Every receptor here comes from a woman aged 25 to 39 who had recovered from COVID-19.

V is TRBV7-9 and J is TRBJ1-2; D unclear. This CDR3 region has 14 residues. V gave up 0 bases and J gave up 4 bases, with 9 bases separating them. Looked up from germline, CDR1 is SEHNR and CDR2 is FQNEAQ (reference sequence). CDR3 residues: CASSLAGTLYGYTF. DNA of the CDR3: TGTGCCAGCAGCTTAGCGGGCACTCTCTATGGCTACACCTTC.

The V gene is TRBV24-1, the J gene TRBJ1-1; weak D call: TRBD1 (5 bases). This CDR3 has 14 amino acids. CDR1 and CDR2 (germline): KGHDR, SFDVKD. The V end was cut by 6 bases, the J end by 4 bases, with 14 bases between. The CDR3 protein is CATSPGRVGTEAFF. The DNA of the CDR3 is TGTGCCACCAGTCCCGGCAGGGTGGGCACTGAAGCTTTCTTT.

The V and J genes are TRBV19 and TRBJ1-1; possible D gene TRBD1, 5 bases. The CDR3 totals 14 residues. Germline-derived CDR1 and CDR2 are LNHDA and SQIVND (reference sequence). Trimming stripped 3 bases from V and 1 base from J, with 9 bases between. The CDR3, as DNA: TGTGCCAGTAGTATCATGACAGCGAACACTGAAGCTTTCTTT. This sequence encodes CASSIMTANTEAFF.

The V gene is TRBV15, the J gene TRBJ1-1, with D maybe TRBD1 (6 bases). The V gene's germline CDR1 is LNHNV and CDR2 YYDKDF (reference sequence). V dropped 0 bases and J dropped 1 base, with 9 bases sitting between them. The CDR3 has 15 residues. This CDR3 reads CATSRDRRGNTEAFF. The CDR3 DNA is TGTGCCACCAGCAGAGATCGCAGGGGGAACACTGAAGCTTTCTTT. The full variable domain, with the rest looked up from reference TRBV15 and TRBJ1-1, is DAMVIQNPRYQVTQFGKPVTLSCSQTLNHNVMYWYQQKSSQAPKLLFHYYDKDFNNEADTPDNFQSRRPNTSFCFLDIRSPGLGDTAMYLCATSRDRRGNTEAFFGQGTRLTVV.

This chain's CDR3 is CASSYTGGNEKLFF. Written as DNA, the CDR3 is TGTGCCAGCAGCTACACAGGGGGGAATGAAAAACTGTTTTTT. The gene calls are TRBV5-6 and TRBJ1-4; 8 nucleotides align to TRBD1. The V gene's germline CDR1 is SGHDT and CDR2 YYEEEE. V shed 3 bases, J shed 5 bases, and the junction held 3 bases outside the gene matches. The CDR3 has 14 residues.

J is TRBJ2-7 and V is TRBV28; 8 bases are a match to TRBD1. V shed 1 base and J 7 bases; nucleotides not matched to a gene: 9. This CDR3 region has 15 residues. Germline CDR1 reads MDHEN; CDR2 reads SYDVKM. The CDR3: CASSLYGQGAREQYF. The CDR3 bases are TGTGCCAGCAGTTTATATGGGCAGGGGGCGAGGGAGCAGTACTTC.

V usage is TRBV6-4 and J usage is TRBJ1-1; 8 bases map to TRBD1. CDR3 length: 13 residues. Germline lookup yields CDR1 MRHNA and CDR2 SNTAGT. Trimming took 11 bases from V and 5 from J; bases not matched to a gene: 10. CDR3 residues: CAGSGGAGTEAFF. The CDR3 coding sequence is TGTGCCGGTTCAGGGGGCGCAGGGACTGAAGCTTTCTTT.

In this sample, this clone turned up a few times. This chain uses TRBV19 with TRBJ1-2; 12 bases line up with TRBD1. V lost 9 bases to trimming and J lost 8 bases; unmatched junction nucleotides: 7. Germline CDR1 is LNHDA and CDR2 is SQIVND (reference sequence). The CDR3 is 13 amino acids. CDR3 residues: CASGTGGARGYTF. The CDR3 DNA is TGTGCCAGCGGGACAGGGGGCGCGAGAGGCTACACCTTC.

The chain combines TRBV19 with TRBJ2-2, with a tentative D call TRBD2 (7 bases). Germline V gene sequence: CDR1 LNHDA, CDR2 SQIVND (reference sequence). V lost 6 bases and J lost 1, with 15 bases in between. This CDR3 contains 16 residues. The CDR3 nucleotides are TGTGCCAGTAGAGGTTGGGGAGGGGGGAACACCGGGGAGCTGTTTTTT. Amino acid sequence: CASRGWGGGNTGELFF.

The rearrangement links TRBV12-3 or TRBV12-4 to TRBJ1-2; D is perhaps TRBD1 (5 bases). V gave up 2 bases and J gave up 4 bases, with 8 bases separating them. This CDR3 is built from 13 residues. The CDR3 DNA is TGTGCCAGCAGTTTACAGGGCTTCTATGGCTACACCTTC. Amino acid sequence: CASSLQGFYGYTF.